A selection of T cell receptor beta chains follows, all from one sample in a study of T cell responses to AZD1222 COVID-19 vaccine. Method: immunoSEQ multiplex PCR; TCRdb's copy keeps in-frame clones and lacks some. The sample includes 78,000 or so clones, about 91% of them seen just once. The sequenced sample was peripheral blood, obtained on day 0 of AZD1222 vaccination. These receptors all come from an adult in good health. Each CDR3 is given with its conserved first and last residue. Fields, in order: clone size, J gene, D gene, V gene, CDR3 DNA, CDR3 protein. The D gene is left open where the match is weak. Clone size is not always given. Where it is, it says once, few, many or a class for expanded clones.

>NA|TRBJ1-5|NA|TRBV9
TGTGCCAGCAGCCTCGGGGGAGCCCCAGGACAGCCCCAGCATTTT
CASSLGGAPGQPQHF
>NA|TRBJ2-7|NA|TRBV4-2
TGTGCCAGCAGCCAACCCAGGAATGAGGGCTACGAGCAGTACTTC
CASSQPRNEGYEQYF
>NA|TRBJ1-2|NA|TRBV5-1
TGCGCCAGCAGCTTTGAGGGGGAGGTGAACTATGGCTACACCTTC
CASSFEGEVNYGYTF
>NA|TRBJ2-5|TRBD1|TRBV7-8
TGTGCCAGCAGCTTGACCCCGGGACAGGGAGAAGAGACCCAGTACTTC
CASSLTPGQGEETQYF
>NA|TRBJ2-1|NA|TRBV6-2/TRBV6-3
TGTGCCAGCAGTTCCTTGCCCTACAATGAGCAGTTCTTC
CASSSLPYNEQFF
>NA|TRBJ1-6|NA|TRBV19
TGTGCCAGTAGTCGATACAGTAATTCACCCCTCCACTTT
CASSRYSNSPLHF
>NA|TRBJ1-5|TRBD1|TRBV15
TGTGCCTCCAGGACAGGGGATCAGCCCCAGCATTTT
CASRTGDQPQHF
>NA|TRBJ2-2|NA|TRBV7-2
TGTGCCAGCAGCTTATCTGGGGTTGTGATGTCCGGGGAGCTGTTTTTT
CASSLSGVVMSGELFF
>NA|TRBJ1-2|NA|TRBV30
TGTGCCTGGAATCTCCTGGGGTTCTATGGCTACACCTTC
CAWNLLGFYGYTF
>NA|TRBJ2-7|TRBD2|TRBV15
TGTGCCACCAGCCCCGAGGGACTAGCGGGGACCCCGTGGTACTCCTACGAGCAGTACTTC
CATSPEGLAGTPWYSYEQYF
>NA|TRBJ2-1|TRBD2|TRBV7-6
TGTGCCAGCAGCTTAGAAATGGAGGGAGGGGACAATGAGCAGTTCTTC
CASSLEMEGGDNEQFF
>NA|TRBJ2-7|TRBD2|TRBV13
TGTGCCAGCAGCTTACAGGGGACAGATAGCGGGGGCCTTCCTACGGGAGAGCAGTACTTC
CASSLQGTDSGGLPTGEQYF
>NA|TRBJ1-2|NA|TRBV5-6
TGTGCCAGCAGCTTCTTTCGGAGTTTTAACTATGGCTACACCTTC
CASSFFRSFNYGYTF
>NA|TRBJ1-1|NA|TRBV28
TGTGCCAGCAGTCCAAAGGAGAACACTGAAGCTTTCTTT
CASSPKENTEAFF
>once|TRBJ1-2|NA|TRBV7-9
TGTGCCAGCAGCAGAGACACTACTGTCTACACCTTC
CASSRDTTVYTF
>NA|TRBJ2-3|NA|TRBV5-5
TGTGCCAGCAGCTTGTTGTTAGCCACAGATACGCAGTATTTT
CASSLLLATDTQYF
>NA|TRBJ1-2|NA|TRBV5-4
TGTGCCAGCAGCTTGGGGGCTAGCTATGGCTACACCTTC
CASSLGASYGYTF
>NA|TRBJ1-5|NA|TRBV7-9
TGTGCCAGCAGCTTACAGGGAGATCAGCCCCAGCATTTT
CASSLQGDQPQHF
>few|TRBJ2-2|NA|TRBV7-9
TGTGCCAGCAGCTGGTCACCTTCGAACACCGGGGAGCTGTTTTTT
CASSWSPSNTGELFF
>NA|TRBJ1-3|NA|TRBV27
TGTGCCAGCAGTTTATCATATAGCTCTGGAAACACCATATATTTT
CASSLSYSSGNTIYF
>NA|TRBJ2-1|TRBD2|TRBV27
TGTGCCACGCGGGGGACTCCTAATGAGCAGTTCTTC
CATRGTPNEQFF
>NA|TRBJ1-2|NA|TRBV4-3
TGCGCCAGCAGCCAAGAATCAGCCGACTATGGCTACACCTTC
CASSQESADYGYTF
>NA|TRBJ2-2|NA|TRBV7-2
TGTGCCAGCAGCCCCCACAGGTCTTACACCGGGGAGCTGTTTTTT
CASSPHRSYTGELFF
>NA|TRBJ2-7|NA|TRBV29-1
TGCAGCGTCTTAGGGGGATCCTACGAGCAGTACTTC
CSVLGGSYEQYF
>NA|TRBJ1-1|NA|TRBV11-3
TGTGCCAGCAGCTTAGCGTCGGGCCGTGAAGCTTTCTTT
CASSLASGREAFF
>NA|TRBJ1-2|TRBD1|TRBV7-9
TGTGCCAGCAGCCCGAGACAGGGGGCGTACTATGGCTACACCTTC
CASSPRQGAYYGYTF
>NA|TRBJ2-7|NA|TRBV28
TGTGCCAGCAGTTTTGCCTTATCCTACGAGCAGTACTTC
CASSFALSYEQYF
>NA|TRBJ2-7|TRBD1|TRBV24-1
TGTGCCACCGGGACAGGAGCTATTTACGAGCAGTACTTC
CATGTGAIYEQYF
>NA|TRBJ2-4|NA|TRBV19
TGTGCCAGTAGTATATCTGAGGGGCGGAACATTCAGTACTTC
CASSISEGRNIQYF
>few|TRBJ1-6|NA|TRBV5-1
TGCGCCAGCAGCTTGGATGACCCGGCCAATTCACCCCTCCACTTT
CASSLDDPANSPLHF
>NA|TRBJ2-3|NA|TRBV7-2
TGTGCCAGCAGCTCACAGGCGGGTCCTGGAGATACGCAGTATTTT
CASSSQAGPGDTQYF
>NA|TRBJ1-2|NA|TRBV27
TGTGCCAGCAGTATCAACAAAACCGGGACCCCCCAATTTGGGATATATGGCTACACCTTC
CASSINKTGTPQFGIYGYTF
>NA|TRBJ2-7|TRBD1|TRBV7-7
TGTGCCAGCAGCGCAGGGACAGGGAGCTCCTACGAGCAGTACTTC
CASSAGTGSSYEQYF
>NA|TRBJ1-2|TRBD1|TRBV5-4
TGTGCCAGCAGCCGCCGGGACAGGGGAGACGGCTACACCTTC
CASSRRDRGDGYTF
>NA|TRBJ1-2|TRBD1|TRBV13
TGTGCCAGCAACCAACAATATTACAGGGGAGAAGGCTACACCTTC
CASNQQYYRGEGYTF
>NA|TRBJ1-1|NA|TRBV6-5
TGTGCCAGCATGGGGGAGGTGAACACTGAAGCTTTCTTT
CASMGEVNTEAFF
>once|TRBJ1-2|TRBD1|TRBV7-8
TGTGCCAGCAGCTTAGAGGGGGCCCAGTTGGGCTACACCTTC
CASSLEGAQLGYTF
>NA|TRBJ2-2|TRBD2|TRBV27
TGTGCCAGCAGCGTAGGACTAGCGGGTCCTGAGCTGTTTTTT
CASSVGLAGPELFF
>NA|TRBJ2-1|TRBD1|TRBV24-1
TGTGCCACCAGTGATTTTCGGGACAGGGGGAATGAGCAGTTCTTC
CATSDFRDRGNEQFF
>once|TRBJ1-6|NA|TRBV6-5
TGTGCCAGCGGAGGGGGGCTGGGTTCACCCCTCCACTTT
CASGGGLGSPLHF
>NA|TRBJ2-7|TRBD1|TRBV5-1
TGCGCCAGCAGGGGTTGGGACAGGGGTAACGAGCAGTACTTC
CASRGWDRGNEQYF
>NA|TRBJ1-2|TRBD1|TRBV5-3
TGTGCAGAAGCTTCGGTCGTTTGTGGACAGGATAACTATGGCTACACCTTC
CAEASVVCGQDNYGYTF
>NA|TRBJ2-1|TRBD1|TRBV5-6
TGTGCCAGCAGCCGGACAGGGCACTACAATGAGCAGTTCTTC
CASSRTGHYNEQFF
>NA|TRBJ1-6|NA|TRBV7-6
TGTGCCAGCAGCTCACAGGATTCACCCCTCCACTTT
CASSSQDSPLHF
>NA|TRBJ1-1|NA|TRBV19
TGTGCCAGTAGTACCAGTGTGAACACTGAAGCTTTCTTT
CASSTSVNTEAFF
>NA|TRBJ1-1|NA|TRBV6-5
TGTGCCAGCAGTTATCTTGCAGGGGCGGTTCAGACTGAAGCTTTCTTT
CASSYLAGAVQTEAFF